This T cell receptor (beta chain) emerged from a study of T cell responses to AZD1222 COVID-19 vaccine. General study results and limits: Donors were largely white British and mainly female; clonal diversity was possibly underestimated.

Data came from immunoSEQ multiplex PCR; TCRdb stores just in-frame clones and leaves some out. The table records approximately 110,000 clones, about 90% of them present only once. The V end was cut by 5 bases, the J end by 3 bases, with 19 bases between. This CDR3 comprises 16 residues. The germline CDR1 and CDR2 sequences are SEHNR and FQNEAQ (reference sequence). Both about-4-week and about-12-week second-dose recipients were combined. On this clone itself: Its antigen is unidentified.

The chain carries TRBV7-9 and TRBJ1-2; TRBD1 might be the D (6 bases). The sample in question was peripheral blood, obtained 28 days after the second AZD1222 dose. The sequence derives from an adult who received the AZD1222 COVID-19 vaccine. CDR3 amino acids: CASSATVGGADYGYTF. The DNA of the CDR3 is TGTGCCAGCAGCGCCACTGTGGGGGGCGCGGACTATGGCTACACCTTC.